The 4 T cell receptor beta chains below all came from one sample that was sequenced in a study of radiation and T cells in renal cell carcinoma. Assay: immunoSEQ multiplex PCR; the TCRdb copy retains only in-frame clones and omits some. The sample includes some 80,000 clones, roughly 83% of them seen just once. Described time point: blood 4 weeks post-SBRT, at nephrectomy. The sample's treatment: 15 Gy SBRT to primary tumor, nephrectomy 4 weeks later. This material consisted of blood, taken from a patient whose treatment included radiotherapy and nephrectomy. The receptors originated from a woman aged 60 to 75 with renal cell carcinoma.

This chain uses TRBV2 with TRBJ1-2, with 8 positions matching TRBD1. V shed 7 bases, J shed 7 bases, and the junction held 14 bases outside the gene matches. CDR3 size: 15 residues. Germline CDR1 is SNHLY and CDR2 is FYNNEI. The CDR3 DNA reads TGTGCCAGCATCATGGACAGGGCAAGTTTCACTGGCTACACCTTC. Translation gives CASIMDRASFTGYTF.

This sequence joins TRBV5-1 and TRBJ2-1; unclear D gene. CDR1 is SGHRS, CDR2 YFSETQ, per germline. Trimming pared 5 bases from V and 5 bases from J, leaving 11 bases between. This CDR3 has 13 residues. The CDR3 region has the DNA TGCGCCAGCAGAATTGGTCACAACAATGAGCAGTTCTTC. Encoded protein: CASRIGHNNEQFF.

As for this clone: In the same sample, other DNA sequences code for this CDR3. V and J are TRBV7-2 and TRBJ2-3, with D possibly being TRBD2 (5 bases). Looked up from germline, CDR1 is SGHTA and CDR2 is FQGNSA. Trimming stripped 1 base from V and 3 bases from J, with 11 bases between. The CDR3 extends over 15 amino acids. The CDR3 loop reads CASSLGGRSTDTQYF. In DNA, the CDR3 is TGTGCCAGCAGCTTAGGAGGGAGATCGACAGATACGCAGTATTTT.

The table lists this clone with a few counts. The rearrangement uses TRBV30 and TRBJ1-1; D is unresolved. Trimming removed 2 bases from V and 2 bases from J, with 9 bases in between. The CDR3 spans 13 residues. CDR1 GTSNPN and CDR2 SVGIG come from the germline V gene (reference sequence). The CDR3 DNA follows: TGTGCCTGGAGTCTTGGAAGCAACACTGAAGCTTTCTTT. It translates to CAWSLGSNTEAFF.